This T cell receptor (beta chain) was sequenced in a study of vaccination effects on CD4 cells after COVID-19. TCRdb keeps only in-frame clones here, not all; method: immunoSEQ multiplex PCR. The repertoire holds about 36,000 clones, about 73% seen once, with approximately 17% in the top ten. Concerning this clone itself: Its antigen is as yet unknown.

CDR3 length: 13 residues. Germline-derived CDR1 and CDR2 are MNHEY and SVGEGT. The V and J ends lost 2 bases and 6 bases respectively, with 11 bases between them. Viral peptide pools were used in the ViraFEST assay to expand antigen-specific CD4+ T cells, and sequencing came afterward. Following an approximately eleven-day culture, CD4+ T cells were purified. The individual was infected with SARS-CoV-2 between March and December 2020, as confirmed by PCR. Half the medium was swapped for IL-2 medium on days 3 and 7. This chain joins TRBV6-2 or TRBV6-3 and TRBJ2-7; D is uncertain. The TCR sequence derives from a human donor who had a prior SARS-CoV-2 infection. The source material was CD4+ T cells from PBMCs cultured with HCoV-NL63 spike peptides, sampled before COVID-19 vaccination. The CDR3 sequence is CASSYTPQSEQYF. As DNA, the CDR3 is TGTGCCAGCAGTTACACCCCCCAAAGCGAGCAGTACTTC.